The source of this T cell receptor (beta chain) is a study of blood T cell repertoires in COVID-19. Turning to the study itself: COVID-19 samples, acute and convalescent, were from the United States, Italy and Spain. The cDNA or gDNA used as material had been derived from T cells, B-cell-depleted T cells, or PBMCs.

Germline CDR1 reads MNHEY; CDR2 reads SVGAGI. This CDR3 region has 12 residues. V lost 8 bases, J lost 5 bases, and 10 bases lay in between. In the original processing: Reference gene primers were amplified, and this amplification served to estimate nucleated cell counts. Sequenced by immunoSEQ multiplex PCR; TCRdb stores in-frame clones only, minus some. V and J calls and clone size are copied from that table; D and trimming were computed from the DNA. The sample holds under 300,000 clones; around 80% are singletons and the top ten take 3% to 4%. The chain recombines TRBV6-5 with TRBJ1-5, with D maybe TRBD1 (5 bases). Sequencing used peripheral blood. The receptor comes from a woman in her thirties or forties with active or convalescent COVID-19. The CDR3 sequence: CASRDSDQPQHF. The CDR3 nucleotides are TGTGCCAGCCGGGACTCAGATCAGCCCCAGCATTTT.